These 20 T cell receptor beta chains came from one sample sequenced in a study of shared clonotypes between healthy human individuals. Sequenced by immunoSEQ multiplex PCR; TCRdb stores in-frame clones only, minus some. This sample has more than 1.2 million clones, with just under 99% found just once. Material: naive CD4+ T cells sorted from blood. The subset is: CD45RA+ positively selected. The receptors derive from a man younger than 45 in good health.

The rearrangement links TRBV28 to TRBJ2-7, with 11 bases aligning to TRBD1. With V trimmed by 3 bases and J by 6 bases, 1 base remained unmatched. Germline CDR1 is MDHEN and CDR2 is SYDVKM. The CDR3 extends over 13 amino acids. The CDR3 here is CASSFGTGGEQYF. The CDR3 DNA reads as TGTGCCAGCAGTTTTGGGACAGGGGGCGAGCAGTACTTC.

As to this clone: The sample carries other DNA sequences with the same CDR3. The genes are TRBV5-1 and TRBJ1-1; D not certain. V lost 3 bases and J lost 0, with 6 bases in between. CDR1 and CDR2 (germline): SGHRS, YFSETQ. The CDR3 loop spans 13 amino acids. The CDR3 bases are TGCGCCAGCAGCTCCACAGTGAACACTGAAGCTTTCTTT. Translated: CASSSTVNTEAFF.

The chain has TRBV5-1 and TRBJ2-1; perhaps D is TRBD1 or TRBD2 (5 bases each). The CDR3 covers 15 residues. Trimming shortened V by 4 bases and J by 4 bases, and 15 bases separated the two germline ends. Germline V CDR1 and CDR2: SGHRS, YFSETQ. This CDR3 reads CASSGGGGRYNEQFF. In DNA form, the CDR3 reads TGCGCCAGCAGCGGAGGTGGGGGTCGATACAATGAGCAGTTCTTC.

This clone was seen once. The rearrangement uses TRBV7-2 and TRBJ1-2; unclear D gene. The germline CDR1 and CDR2 sequences are SGHTA and FQGNSA. Trimming shortened V by 5 bases and J by 4 bases, and 11 bases separated the two germline ends. This CDR3 contains 13 residues. The CDR3 reads CASSPRAFYGYTF. DNA for the CDR3: TGTGCCAGCAGCCCGAGAGCTTTCTATGGCTACACCTTC.

The chain joins TRBV18 to TRBJ2-1; TRBD1 agrees at 10 bases. Germline V CDR1 and CDR2: KGHSH, LQKENI. This CDR3 region has 17 residues. The V gene end was trimmed by 3 bases and the J gene end by 8 bases; junction bases not matched to a gene: 13. The CDR3 here is CASSPRTGGRSIHEQFF. In nucleotides, the CDR3 is TGTGCCAGCTCACCGAGGACAGGGGGACGGTCTATACATGAGCAGTTCTTC. The full variable domain, with the rest looked up from reference TRBV18 and TRBJ2-1, is NAGVMQNPRHLVRRRGQEARLRCSPMKGHSHVYWYRQLPEEGLKFMVYLQKENIIDESGMPKERFSAEFPKEGPSILRIQQVVRGDSAAYFCASSPRTGGRSIHEQFFGPGTRLTVL.

The chain employs TRBV7-6 and TRBJ2-7; 7 nucleotides match TRBD2. Germline CDR1 is SGHVS and CDR2 is FNYEAQ. The CDR3 spans 17 residues. Germline trimming cut 1 base from V and 5 bases from J; bases unmatched to any gene: 14. The CDR3 reads CASSLGEGLRLGHEQYF. In nucleotides, the CDR3 is TGTGCCAGCAGCTTAGGGGAGGGTTTGCGACTAGGACACGAGCAGTACTTC.

V usage is TRBV9 and J usage is TRBJ2-7; 7 bases map to TRBD2. This CDR3 has 14 residues. V lost 2 bases and J lost 3; bases outside the gene matches: 5. Germline V CDR1 and CDR2: SGDLS, YYNGEE. CDR3 loop: CASSVGTISYEQYF. DNA for the CDR3: TGTGCCAGCAGCGTCGGGACTATCAGCTACGAGCAGTACTTC.

J is TRBJ2-1 and V is TRBV9; 9 nucleotides line up with TRBD2. V dropped 0 bases and J dropped 6; count of bases not matched to a gene: 10. The germline gives CDR1 SGDLS, CDR2 YYNGEE. CDR3 length: 17 residues. CDR3 sequence: CASSVAAGGLSSNEQFF. CDR3 nucleotides: TGTGCCAGCAGCGTAGCGGCGGGAGGGCTGAGTTCCAATGAGCAGTTCTTC.

The V and J genes are TRBV6-5 and TRBJ2-1; 13 positions agree with TRBD2. The CDR3 is 16 residues long. Germline CDR1 MNHEY, CDR2 SVGAGI. V dropped 3 bases and J dropped 15; count of bases not matched to a gene: 14. The DNA for the CDR3 is TGTGCCAGCAGTTATGGCCCCGGACTAGCGGGAGAGTTGCCGTTCTTC. Encoded protein: CASSYGPGLAGELPFF.

As regards this clone: This specimen includes other DNA sequences encoding the same CDR3. The CDR3 is CASSPGGNQPQHF. CDR3 nucleotide sequence: TGTGCCAGCTCGCCAGGAGGCAATCAGCCCCAGCATTTT. The V and J genes are TRBV18 and TRBJ1-5, with unresolved D. The CDR3 extends over 13 amino acids. Germline V lookup: CDR1 KGHSH, CDR2 LQKENI. Trimming left V 6 bases short and J 2 bases short, with 8 bases between.

V gene TRBV7-9 combines with J gene TRBJ2-1, with 12 bases matching TRBD2. Germline V lookup: CDR1 SEHNR, CDR2 FQNEAQ (reference sequence). V shed 1 base and J 3 bases; nucleotides not matched to a gene: 4. This CDR3 spans 17 amino acids. The CDR3 DNA reads as TGTGCCAGCAGCTTAGGGCTAGCGGGAGGGCACTACAATGAGCAGTTCTTC. It specifies CASSLGLAGGHYNEQFF.

The gene calls are TRBV18 and TRBJ2-3; the D is unclear. Germline lookup yields CDR1 KGHSH and CDR2 LQKENI. Deletions cut 1 base from V and 0 bases from J, with 11 bases between. The CDR3 covers 16 residues. CDR3 sequence reads: CASSPLVLTSTDTQYF. The CDR3 bases are TGTGCCAGCTCACCACTGGTTCTTACTAGCACAGATACGCAGTATTTT.

Details on this clone: Other DNA sequences within the sample encode an identical CDR3. The V gene is TRBV5-4, the J gene TRBJ2-2; D is unclear. V was cut by 1 base and J by 7 bases, with 5 bases left in between. CDR3 length equals 12 residues. Per the germline V gene, CDR1 is SGHNT and CDR2 is YYREEE (reference sequence). The CDR3 reads CASSLWGGELFF. CDR3 sequence (DNA): TGTGCCAGCAGCTTGTGGGGCGGGGAGCTGTTTTTT.

This clone is a singleton in its sample. The chain employs TRBV7-3 and TRBJ2-1; no clear D. The CDR3 runs to 15 residues. Germline loops: CDR1 SGHTA, CDR2 FQGTGA. V was shortened by 5 bases and J by 1 base, with 12 bases between the two germline ends. This CDR3 is CASSLGLRSYNEQFF. Here the CDR3 DNA reads TGTGCCAGCAGCCTCGGGTTACGTTCCTACAATGAGCAGTTCTTC.

The V gene is TRBV10-3, the J gene TRBJ1-2, with a weak D call TRBD1 (6 bases). Trimming shortened V by 6 bases and J by 12 bases, and 20 bases separated the two germline ends. This CDR3 contains 13 residues. Germline V gives CDR1 ENHRY, CDR2 SYGVKD. The CDR3 nucleotides read TGTGCCATCAGCCCAGCCGGGGATGACAGGAACACCTTC. This encodes CAISPAGDDRNTF.

The chain recombines TRBV28 with TRBJ1-1, with D possibly matching TRBD1 (5 bases). The CDR3 has 13 amino acids. Germline V gene data show CDR1 as MDHEN and CDR2 as SYDVKM. The CDR3 sequence: CGPRRGGSTEAFF. As DNA, the CDR3 is TGTGGCCCCCGCCGGGGGGGGAGCACTGAAGCTTTCTTT.

The V gene is TRBV9, the J gene TRBJ2-3; D gene uncertain. The CDR3 has 13 residues. The ends were cut back, 4 bases at V and 5 bases at J, with 11 bases in the middle. The germline V gene has CDR1 SGDLS and CDR2 YYNGEE. The CDR3 nucleotides are TGTGCCAGCAGCCTCACAACTGGAGATACGCAGTATTTT. This gives the protein CASSLTTGDTQYF.

This chain connects TRBV6-1 to TRBJ2-4; 7 nucleotides match TRBD1. The trim removed 6 bases at V and 1 base at J, leaving 9 bases unmatched. The CDR3 has 16 residues. CDR1 MNHNS and CDR2 SASEGT come from the germline V gene. The CDR3 region is CASSEQTGVAKNIQYF. CDR3 bases: TGTGCCAGCAGCGAACAAACAGGGGTCGCCAAAAACATTCAGTACTTC.

The rearrangement uses TRBV28 and TRBJ1-3; unclear D gene. Trimming pared 1 base from V and 7 bases from J, leaving 11 bases between. This CDR3 region has 14 residues. CDR1 is MDHEN and CDR2 is SYDVKM in the germline V gene. DNA for the CDR3: TGTGCCAGCAGTTTATTTGACTTTGGTAACACCATATATTTT. Protein product: CASSLFDFGNTIYF.

The chain couples TRBV6-4 to TRBJ2-1, with 9 bases matching TRBD2. Germline CDR1 is MRHNA and CDR2 is SNTAGT. The trim removed 7 bases at V and 4 bases at J, leaving 5 bases unmatched. This CDR3 spans 14 amino acids. DNA for the CDR3: TGTGCCAGCAAGCCGACTAGCGGATACAATGAGCAGTTCTTC. This translates into CASKPTSGYNEQFF.